The 15 T cell receptor beta chains below were found in one sample sequenced in a study of T cell responses to AZD1222 COVID-19 vaccine. Measured with immunoSEQ multiplex PCR; TCRdb has only the in-frame clones, and not every one. The sample lists fewer than 130,000 clones, 85% to 95% occurring once. The starting material was peripheral blood, obtained 28 days after the second AZD1222 dose. The receptors were sampled from an adult who received the AZD1222 COVID-19 vaccine.

The J gene is TRBJ1-1, the V gene TRBV10-1; 8 positions match TRBD1. V shed 6 bases and J 6 bases; nucleotides not matched to a gene: 12. The CDR3 consists of 15 residues. CDR1 and CDR2 (germline): WNHNN, SYGVQD (reference sequence). The CDR3 DNA sequence: TGCGCCAGCAGCGCCGGACAGGGAGTCCTGGCTGAAGCTTTCTTT. Protein product: CASSAGQGVLAEAFF.

The gene calls are TRBV12-3 or TRBV12-4 and TRBJ1-1; no clear D gene. The CDR3 extends over 11 amino acids. With 3 bases removed from V and 8 bases from J, the gap between germline ends came to 7 bases. The CDR3 spells CASSFNLEAFF. The CDR3 DNA is TGTGCCAGCAGTTTTAATCTGGAAGCTTTCTTT.

The rearrangement uses TRBV27 and TRBJ1-1, with 9 positions matching TRBD1. Germline trimming cut 5 bases from V and 11 bases from J; bases unmatched to any gene: 12. This CDR3 region has 14 residues. The germline gives CDR1 MNHEY, CDR2 SMNVEV (reference sequence). CDR3 nucleotide sequence: TGTGCCAGCAGTACCCAACACAGGGGGCGGATGGCTTTCTTT. This translates into CASSTQHRGRMAFF.

CDR3 region: CASSPRTGGYYGYTF. Here the CDR3 DNA reads TGTGCCAGCAGCCCGCGGACAGGGGGCTACTATGGCTACACCTTC. The V call is TRBV7-9, the J call TRBJ1-2, with TRBD1 matching over 11 bases. After removal of 5 bases from V and 3 bases from J, the junction contained 5 bases not matched to a gene. The CDR3 spans 15 residues. The germline V gene has CDR1 SEHNR and CDR2 FQNEAQ (reference sequence).

The chain employs TRBV2 and TRBJ1-4; D call uncertain. Per germline, CDR1 SNHLY and CDR2 FYNNEI. V lost 10 bases to trimming and J lost 8 bases, with 17 bases between them. This CDR3 contains 13 residues. As DNA, the CDR3 is TGTGCCACCTCAGCCGAGTTGAGGGAAAAACTGTTTTTT. Translation gives CATSAELREKLFF.

This chain joins TRBV4-1 and TRBJ2-5, with 9 bases that match TRBD1. In germline, CDR1 is MGHRA, CDR2 YSYEKL. The CDR3 is 17 amino acids. Losses at the gene ends were 0 bases for V and 2 bases for J; bases not matched to a gene: 7. The CDR3 protein is CASSQDPGQGTQETQYF. DNA of the CDR3: TGCGCCAGCAGCCAAGATCCAGGACAGGGGACTCAAGAGACCCAGTACTTC.

The rearrangement uses TRBV6-5 and TRBJ2-1, with 8 bases identical to TRBD2. Looked up from germline, CDR1 is MNHEY and CDR2 is SVGAGI. The CDR3 totals 11 residues. V dropped 6 bases and J dropped 13; count of bases not matched to a gene: 5. CDR3 sequence: CASSSLAEQFF. CDR3 coding DNA: TGTGCCAGCAGCTCACTAGCGGAACAGTTCTTC.

The chain links TRBV7-9 to TRBJ1-1; the match to TRBD1 covers 8 bases. Germline-derived CDR1 and CDR2 are SEHNR and FQNEAQ (reference sequence). The CDR3 is 15 amino acids. The ends lost 11 bases at V and 3 bases at J; junction bases unmatched: 14. The CDR3 sequence is CAAVRGQTQDTEAFF. The CDR3 nucleotides read TGTGCCGCGGTCAGGGGGCAAACTCAAGACACTGAAGCTTTCTTT.

This clone was recorded at least ten times. This sequence joins TRBV19 and TRBJ1-2; 9 bases align to TRBD1. Germline trimming cut 5 bases from V and 4 bases from J; bases unmatched to any gene: 5. The CDR3 extends over 14 amino acids. CDR1 is LNHDA and CDR2 is SQIVND in the germline V gene (reference sequence). Here the CDR3 DNA reads TGTGCCAGTAGTCCGTCGACAGGGGGCTATGGCTACACCTTC. This encodes CASSPSTGGYGYTF.

This chain links TRBV5-1 with TRBJ2-7; tentatively, D is TRBD1 or TRBD2 (5 bases each). Per germline, CDR1 SGHRS and CDR2 YFSETQ. V lost 0 bases to trimming and J lost 6 bases, with 10 bases between them. The CDR3 consists of 13 residues. The CDR3 DNA reads as TGCGCCAGCAGCTTGGGGTGGGACGGCGAGCAGTACTTC. Translating it yields CASSLGWDGEQYF.

This chain uses TRBV9 with TRBJ1-2; 8 nucleotides line up with TRBD1. The germline CDR1 and CDR2 sequences are SGDLS and YYNGEE. This CDR3 is built from 15 residues. Trimming at V came to 6 bases and at J to 4 bases, leaving 11 bases not matched to a gene. CDR3 coding DNA: TGTGCCAGCATTAGCCACGCAGGGGGCGCCTATGGCTACACCTTC. Its protein product is CASISHAGGAYGYTF.

CDR3 nucleotides: TGTGCCAGCAGCGTCAGAGGCTTCCAGAGGGGCACTGAAGCTTTCTTT. Translated, it gives CASSVRGFQRGTEAFF. V usage is TRBV3-1 (or the pseudogene TRBV3-2) and J usage is TRBJ1-1; a possible D gene is TRBD1 (5 bases). This CDR3 region has 16 residues. Germline V gene data show CDR1 as LGHDT and CDR2 as YNNKEL (reference sequence). Trimming cost V 5 bases and J 4 bases, with 20 bases left between them.

The J gene is TRBJ2-7, the V gene TRBV10-3; 9 bases align to TRBD1. Germline loops: CDR1 ENHRY, CDR2 SYGVKD. V shed 10 bases, J shed 7 bases, and the junction held 14 bases outside the gene matches. This CDR3 contains 14 residues. As DNA, the CDR3 is TGTGCCACCCTTGAGGACAGGGGATATGGGGAGCAGTACTTC. Protein: CATLEDRGYGEQYF.

The CDR3 region is CASRELLSGNTIYF. Here the CDR3 DNA reads TGCGCCAGCAGAGAGCTGCTCTCTGGAAACACCATATATTTT. V gene TRBV5-1 combines with J gene TRBJ1-3; D remains unclear. V was trimmed by 5 bases and J by 0 bases, leaving 9 bases between them. The CDR3 loop spans 14 amino acids. Germline V CDR1 and CDR2: SGHRS, YFSETQ.

This clone occurred once. This chain uses TRBV5-1 with TRBJ1-1, with 10 bases lining up with TRBD1. Germline V gene lookup returns CDR1 SGHRS and CDR2 YFSETQ. The CDR3 runs 16 residues. The V gene end was trimmed by 0 bases and the J gene end by 11 bases; junction bases not matched to a gene: 13. CDR3 nucleotide sequence: TGCGCCAGCAGCTTGGATCCAGGGACAGGGGTCCCAAGGGCTTTCTTT. It translates to CASSLDPGTGVPRAFF. Filled out from reference TRBV5-1 and TRBJ1-1, the complete variable domain reads KAGVTQTPRYLIKTRGQQVTLSCSPISGHRSVSWYQQTPGQGLQFLFEYFSETQRNKGNFPGRFSGRQFSNSRSEMNVSTLELGDSALYLCASSLDPGTGVPRAFFGQGTRLTVV.